This T cell receptor beta chain was sequenced for a study of blood T cell repertoires in COVID-19. At the level of the study: Samples taken during acute and convalescent COVID-19 were collected in the United States, Italy and Spain. Sample material is recorded as cDNA or gDNA derived from T cells, B-cell-depleted T cells, or PBMCs.

The germline V gene has CDR1 SGHRS and CDR2 YFSETQ. CDR3 length: 16 amino acids. Trimming left V 0 bases short and J 0 bases short, with 13 bases between. Original processing notes: Amplification of reference gene primers was used by the study to estimate nucleated cell counts. Generated by immunoSEQ multiplex PCR, the TCRdb table keeps only in-frame clones and is missing some. The DNA gave D and trimming, while V, J and clone size come from that table. The repertoire holds 150,000 to 200,000 clones, with around 89% as singletons. Before being deemed recovered, Cohort 3 donors had two negative PCRs, clearance, or symptom resolution. This clone came up once.

The rearrangement uses TRBV5-1 and TRBJ2-7; D gene ambiguous. The sample comprised PBMCs or T cells enriched from blood (not recorded which). This receptor was taken from a woman aged 18-30 years who had recovered from COVID-19. CDR3 in amino acids: CASSLVGSLISYEQYF. The CDR3, as DNA: TGCGCCAGCAGCTTGGTGGGCAGCTTGATCTCCTACGAGCAGTACTTC. Based on the CDR3 plus reference TRBV5-1 and TRBJ2-7, the full variable domain is KAGVTQTPRYLIKTRGQQVTLSCSPISGHRSVSWYQQTPGQGLQFLFEYFSETQRNKGNFPGRFSGRQFSNSRSEMNVSTLELGDSALYLCASSLVGSLISYEQYFGPGTRLTVT.